This T cell receptor beta chain originates from a study of tumor-infiltrating lymphocytes in primary liver carcinoma. Joint extraction of RNA and DNA used about 17-31 mg of bulk tissue that was unsorted. Patients underwent surgical resection for primary liver carcinoma. The study, taken as a whole, reports: A significantly higher top-250-clone fraction was recorded for tumors than for blood (p = 0.039).

Worth noting for this clonotype: The antigen remains undetermined.

Production of TCR beta cDNA used around 0.45 ug total RNA together with a constant-region primer. Researchers made the TCR beta libraries by running three nested multiplex PCR rounds with slightly modified ARM-PCR. TCRdb fed the multiplex PCR reads into MiXCR, producing one record per CDR3 protein. The sample lists 60,000 to 90,000 distinct CDR3 sequences; roughly two thirds were seen once. The origin of this receptor is a man in his forties with primary liver carcinoma and hepatitis B virus infection. The specimen sequenced was liver tumor tissue from sampling region 4. The subset: tumor region T4, right-lateral pole.

CDR3 DNA sequence: TGTGCCGGCACCCTTGCCTTTGTGGGGACAGGGACTGAAGCTTTCTTT. As protein: CAGTLAFVGTGTEAFF. The chain has TRBV28 and TRBJ1-1; 9 bases are shared with TRBD1. The CDR3 runs 16 residues. V shed 11 bases and J 5 bases; nucleotides not matched to a gene: 18. From germline, CDR1 is MDHEN and CDR2 SYDVKM.